This T cell receptor beta chain emerged from a study of post-analysis software for immune sequencing data. Study-wide points: Patients showed TRBV5-6, TRBV5-1 and TRBV20-1 among five TRBV segments more frequent than in controls.

Notes on this clonotype: Its antigen is currently unknown.

This CDR3 spans 14 amino acids. cDNA libraries for TCR beta contained unique molecular identifiers. TCRdb processed the PCR reads anew with MiXCR; each CDR3 protein has one entry. Among some 700,000 distinct CDR3 sequences listed, roughly three fifths were seen once. This receptor was taken from a girl aged 2 to 10 with multiple sclerosis. The sequenced sample consisted of blood. V gene TRBV12-3 or TRBV12-4 combines with J gene TRBJ2-4; TRBD1 agrees at 8 bases. Judging by the DNA end, TRBJ2-7 fits better; the J call may be wrong. CDR3 region: CASSLDREAYEQYF. In DNA, the CDR3 is TGTGCCAGCAGTTTGGACAGGGAAGCTTACGAGCAGTACTTC.